Sequencing of this TCR beta chain was carried out in a study of cytomegalovirus exposure and HLA in healthy donors. The PCR had 60 Vbeta and 13 Jbeta primers. Here immunoSEQ multiplex PCR was the method, and the copy in TCRdb shows in-frame clones only, minus some. The top ten clones hold 3% of a sample with 130,000 to 150,000 clones, about 73% of them seen once. Germline CDR1 SGHTA, CDR2 FQGNSA. Trimming shortened V by 5 bases and J by 4 bases, and 18 bases separated the two germline ends. The CDR3 has 16 amino acids. Note on this clone: The antigen remains undetermined.

Study-wide results and limits: Associated with HLA alleles at 0.05 false discovery rate in a later analysis were fewer than 20,000 TCR beta sequences.

Sequencing was done on a sample of PBMCs. This receptor was obtained from a man aged 35-49 years in good health and CMV-seropositive. The J gene is TRBJ2-1, the V gene TRBV7-2; D is possibly TRBD2 (9 bases). Written as DNA, the CDR3 is TGTGCCAGCAGCCAGGGGGCGGGAGGGGTATACAATGAGCAGTTCTTC. Translation gives CASSQGAGGVYNEQFF.